This T cell receptor beta chain was observed in a study of cytomegalovirus exposure and HLA in healthy donors. Whole-study results and caveats: TCR sequences were mostly rare, though some public TCRs occurred in many donors. High sensitivity and specificity were reportedly achieved when the classifier diagnosed cytomegalovirus status.

This clone was observed a handful of times. What it recognizes is unknown. There are 15 residues in the CDR3. Deletions cut 5 bases from V and 4 bases from J, with 17 bases between. From germline, CDR1 is MRHNA and CDR2 SNTAGT. Data came from immunoSEQ multiplex PCR; TCRdb stores just in-frame clones and leaves some out. There are approximately 97,000 clones in the sample; approximately 94% occur only once, and less than 1.5% lies in the top ten. The source of this sequence is a woman under 40 in good health and CMV-seropositive. Input material: PBMCs. The rearrangement joins TRBV6-4 to TRBJ1-1; D ambiguous. CDR3 bases: TGTGCCAGCAGTCCCACCAGCAGGTTGAGCACTGAAGCTTTCTTT. Translated, it gives CASSPTSRLSTEAFF.